The clone carrying this TCR beta chain appeared many times. The data stem from a study of regulatory T cells in long-lasting Graves disease. The V segment lost 7 bases and the J segment 2 bases; nucleotides outside the gene matches: 3. The CDR3 loop spans 15 amino acids. Germline CDR1 reads SNHLY; CDR2 reads FYNNEI. With iRepertoire HTBI primers and Arm-PCR of CDR3 regions, TCR beta libraries were built. Original processing methods: Taken together, the samples had around 60 TRBV and more than 12 TRBJ segments identified. MiXCR, run by TCRdb on the multiplex PCR reads, gives a single entry per CDR3 protein. For this entry, the V and J calls and clone size follow TCRdb and not the study's own pipeline. The sample records 400,000 to 500,000 distinct CDR3 sequences, around 17% being singletons. Time point meaning: newly diagnosed GD, antithyroid drugs for less than 3 months. There was RNA extracted from PBMCs, and the TCR library was made from it. Staff took approximately 8.7 milliliters of peripheral blood and put it into EDTA tubes.

The same data also went into a second study, on T cells in Graves' hyperthyroidism and ophthalmopathy. That work adds: Stable hyperthyroidism: no ophthalmopathy progression over 18 months of follow-up. Most expanded thyroid clonotypes above 0.001 recurred in blood.

This sample comprised peripheral blood mononuclear cells (PBMCs), obtained at new diagnosis, from a patient treated with antithyroid drugs. The chain links TRBV2 to TRBJ2-2, with 11 bases that match TRBD2. The clonotype was recovered from a woman aged 30 to 39 with Graves disease. The CDR3 coding sequence is TGTGCCAGCACGGGACTAGCGGCTAACACCGGGGAGCTGTTTTTT. The encoded protein is CASTGLAANTGELFF.